The source of this TCR beta chain is a study of blood T cell repertoires in COVID-19. Across the whole study: T cells, B-cell-depleted T cells, or PBMCs supplied cDNA or gDNA.

This clone was picked up a small number of times. The length of the CDR3 is 15 residues. Trimming left V 3 bases short and J 4 bases short, with 14 bases between. CDR1 and CDR2 (germline): SGHRS, YFSETQ. Original processing methods: Amplified reference gene primers provided the basis for estimating nucleated cell counts. Sequencing was performed with immunoSEQ multiplex PCR; in TCRdb, only in-frame clones are kept and a portion is missing. V, J and clone size derive from that table, while D and trimming were established from the DNA sequence. This sample has around 340,000 clones; approximately 86% occur once, and the top ten carry under 8.5%. Followed longitudinally, the Seattle patients had been enrolled during active infection.

The rearrangement joins TRBV5-1 to TRBJ1-3; a possible D gene is TRBD1 (5 bases). The clonotype comes from a woman aged 55-75 years with COVID-19, enrolled during active disease. Sequenced material: peripheral blood. The CDR3 protein is CASSSEGTRGNTIYF. In nucleotides, the CDR3 is TGCGCCAGCAGCTCGGAGGGGACGAGAGGAAACACCATATATTTT.